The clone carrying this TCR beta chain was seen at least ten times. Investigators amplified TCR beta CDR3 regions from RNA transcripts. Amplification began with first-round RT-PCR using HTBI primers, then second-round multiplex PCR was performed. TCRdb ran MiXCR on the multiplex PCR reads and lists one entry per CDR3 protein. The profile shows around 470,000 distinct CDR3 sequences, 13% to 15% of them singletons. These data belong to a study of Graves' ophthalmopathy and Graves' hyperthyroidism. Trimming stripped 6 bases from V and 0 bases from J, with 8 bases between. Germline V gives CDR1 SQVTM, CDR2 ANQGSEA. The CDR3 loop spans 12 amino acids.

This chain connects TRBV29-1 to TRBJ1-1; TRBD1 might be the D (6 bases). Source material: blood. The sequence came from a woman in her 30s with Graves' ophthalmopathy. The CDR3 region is CSVGTLNTEAFF. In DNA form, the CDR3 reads TGCAGCGTCGGGACATTGAACACTGAAGCTTTCTTT.